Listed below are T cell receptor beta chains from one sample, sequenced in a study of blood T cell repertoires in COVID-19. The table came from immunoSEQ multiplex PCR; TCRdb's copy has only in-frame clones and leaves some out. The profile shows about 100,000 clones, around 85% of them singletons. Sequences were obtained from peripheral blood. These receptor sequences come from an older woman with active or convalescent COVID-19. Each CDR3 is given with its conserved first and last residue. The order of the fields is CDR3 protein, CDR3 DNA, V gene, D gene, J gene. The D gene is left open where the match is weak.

CASSLSVTGQVNYGYTF | TGTGCCAGCAGCTTATCCGTAACCGGACAGGTTAACTATGGCTACACCTTC | TRBV7-8 | TRBD1 | TRBJ1-2
CATSVGGLETQYF | TGTGCCACCAGTGTCGGAGGGCTAGAGACCCAGTACTTC | TRBV24-1 | . | TRBJ2-5
CASSQGTLADYEQYF | TGCGCCAGCAGCCAAGGTACTCTAGCGGACTACGAGCAGTACTTC | TRBV4-3 | TRBD2 | TRBJ2-7
CASAPVDRGSYNEQFF | TGTGCCAGCGCCCCGGTCGACAGGGGCTCCTACAATGAGCAGTTCTTC | TRBV6-6 | TRBD1 | TRBJ2-1
CASSYGQGGQAQHF | TGTGCCAGCAGCTACGGACAGGGGGGACAGGCCCAGCATTTT | TRBV5-5 | TRBD1 | TRBJ1-5
CASSLDSSGNTIYF | TGTGCCAGCAGCCTCGACAGTTCTGGAAACACCATATATTTT | TRBV7-2 | . | TRBJ1-3
CASRTIGQGLYGYTF | TGTGCCAGCAGAACGATCGGACAGGGTCTATATGGCTACACCTTC | TRBV28 | TRBD1 | TRBJ1-2
CASSLDGQGVFFF | TGTGCCAGCAGTTTAGATGGGCAGGGGGTCTTCTTCTTC | TRBV28 | TRBD1 | TRBJ1-2
CASSPAGLGRNYGYTF | TGTGCCAGCAGCCCAGCAGGGTTGGGGCGTAACTATGGCTACACCTTC | TRBV3-1/TRBV3-2 | . | TRBJ1-2
CASSLSGGNNEQFF | TGTGCCAGCAGCCTTAGCGGGGGAAACAATGAGCAGTTCTTC | TRBV7-2 | TRBD2 | TRBJ2-1